Listed below are T cell receptor beta chains from one sample, sequenced in a study of T cell repertoires in cytomegalovirus infection. From the reads, TCRdb called clonotypes with MiXCR, one entry per CDR3 protein. The table lists around 94,000 distinct CDR3 sequences, 16% of them singletons. Material for sequencing was PBMCs. These receptors all come from a human donor in good health (CMV status not recorded). Some clones in this sample may be carry-over from other donors' samples. The CDR3 runs from the conserved cysteine through the conserved F or W. The order of the fields is clone size, J gene, D gene, V gene, CDR3 protein, CDR3 DNA. A D gene is named only where the DNA matches it firmly. Clone size is shown for a subset of rows, as once, few, many or a class of expanded clone.

clone_size: few
j_call: TRBJ2-3
d_call: TRBD2
v_call: TRBV10-3
cdr3_aa: CAISESNARGADTQYF
cdr3_nt: TGTGCCATCAGTGAGTCGAACGCGCGGGGGGCAGATACGCAGTATTTT

clone_size: NA
j_call: TRBJ1-4
d_call: TRBD1
v_call: TRBV5-1
cdr3_aa: CASSQGDLSEKLFF
cdr3_nt: TGCGCCAGCAGCCAGGGGGACTTGTCTGAAAAACTGTTTTTT

clone_size: once
j_call: TRBJ2-6
d_call: NA
v_call: TRBV28
cdr3_aa: CASRMTGPSSGANVLTF
cdr3_nt: TGTGCCAGCAGAATGACAGGACCCAGCTCTGGGGCCAACGTCCTGACTTTC

clone_size: few
j_call: TRBJ1-1
d_call: NA
v_call: TRBV18
cdr3_aa: CASLGRLNTEAFF
cdr3_nt: TGTGCCAGCTTGGGACGGTTGAACACTGAAGCTTTCTTT

clone_size: NA
j_call: TRBJ2-1
d_call: TRBD2
v_call: TRBV10-3
cdr3_aa: CAISESELAGNEQFF
cdr3_nt: TGTGCCATCAGTGAGTCGGAACTAGCGGGCAATGAGCAGTTCTTC

clone_size: NA
j_call: TRBJ1-2
d_call: NA
v_call: TRBV20-1
cdr3_aa: CSARNSHGYTF
cdr3_nt: TGCAGTGCTAGAAACAGCCATGGCTACACCTTC

clone_size: many
j_call: TRBJ2-1
d_call: NA
v_call: TRBV7-2
cdr3_aa: CASPRRDSPVDEQFF
cdr3_nt: TGTGCCAGCCCACGCCGGGACTCCCCCGTAGATGAGCAGTTCTTC

clone_size: few
j_call: TRBJ2-1
d_call: NA
v_call: TRBV2
cdr3_aa: CASSVTSRDYNEQFF
cdr3_nt: TGTGCCAGCAGCGTTACTAGCAGGGACTACAATGAGCAGTTCTTC

clone_size: many
j_call: TRBJ2-4
d_call: NA
v_call: TRBV7-2
cdr3_aa: CASSSGGGGKNIQYF
cdr3_nt: TGTGCCAGCAGTTCCGGAGGGGGCGGCAAAAACATTCAGTACTTC

clone_size: few
j_call: TRBJ1-2
d_call: NA
v_call: TRBV7-9
cdr3_aa: CASSLDTSYGYTF
cdr3_nt: TGTGCCAGCAGCTTGGATACGAGCTATGGCTACACCTTC

clone_size: NA
j_call: TRBJ1-2
d_call: TRBD1
v_call: TRBV29-1
cdr3_aa: CSVDITTGGGYTF
cdr3_nt: TGCAGCGTTGATATTACGACAGGGGGCGGCTACACCTTC

clone_size: many
j_call: TRBJ2-3
d_call: NA
v_call: TRBV4-3
cdr3_aa: CASSQEGSVDRAQRDTQYF
cdr3_nt: TGCGCCAGCAGCCAAGAGGGAAGCGTGGACAGAGCACAAAGGGATACGCAGTATTTT

clone_size: few
j_call: TRBJ1-1
d_call: NA
v_call: TRBV7-9
cdr3_aa: CASSFGSNTEAFF
cdr3_nt: TGTGCCAGCAGCTTTGGGTCGAACACTGAAGCTTTCTTT